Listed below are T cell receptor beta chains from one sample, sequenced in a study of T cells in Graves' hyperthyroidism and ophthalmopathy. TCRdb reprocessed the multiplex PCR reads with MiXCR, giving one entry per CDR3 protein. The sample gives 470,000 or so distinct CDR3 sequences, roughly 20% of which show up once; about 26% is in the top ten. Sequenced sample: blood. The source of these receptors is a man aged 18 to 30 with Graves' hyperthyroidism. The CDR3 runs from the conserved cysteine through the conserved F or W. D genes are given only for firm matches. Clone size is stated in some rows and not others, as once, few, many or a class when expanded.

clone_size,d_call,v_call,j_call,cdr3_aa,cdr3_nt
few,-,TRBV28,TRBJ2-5,CASGGIRETQYF,TGTGCCAGCGGGGGGATCCGGGAGACCCAGTACTTC
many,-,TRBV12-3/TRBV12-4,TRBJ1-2,CASSFSGDYGYTF,TGTGCCAGCAGTTTTTCGGGTGATTATGGCTACACCTTC
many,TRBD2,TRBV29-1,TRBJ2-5,CSVEVIAGKGETQYF,TGCAGCGTTGAAGTAATAGCGGGGAAAGGAGAAACCCAGTACTTC
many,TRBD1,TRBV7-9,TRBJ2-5,CASSSFRTGGTKETQYF,TGTGCCAGCAGCTCCTTCCGGACAGGGGGCACGAAAGAGACCCAGTACTTC
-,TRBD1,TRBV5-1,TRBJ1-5,CASSWTGGQPQHF,TGCGCCAGCAGCTGGACAGGGGGACAGCCCCAGCATTTT
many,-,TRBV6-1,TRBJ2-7,CASSELSGQAYEQYF,TGTGCCAGCAGTGAACTGTCAGGACAAGCCTACGAGCAGTACTTC
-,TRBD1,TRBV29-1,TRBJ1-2,CSVEVRQGAQENYGYTF,TGCAGCGTTGAAGTTCGACAGGGGGCGCAGGAAAACTATGGCTACACCTTC
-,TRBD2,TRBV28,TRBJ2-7,CASRRGLAGGPYEQYF,TGTGCCAGCAGGCGAGGACTAGCGGGGGGGCCCTACGAGCAGTACTTC
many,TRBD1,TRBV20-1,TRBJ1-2,CSASPGTGRGYGYTF,TGCAGTGCTAGCCCCGGGACAGGGCGAGGCTATGGCTACACCTTC
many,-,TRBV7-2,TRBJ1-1,CASSSPGEGTEAFF,TGTGCCAGCAGCTCCCCAGGGGAGGGGACTGAAGCTTTCTTT
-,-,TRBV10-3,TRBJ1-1,CASSESGRGYTEAFF,TGTGCCAGCAGTGAGTCGGGCAGGGGCTACACTGAAGCTTTCTTT
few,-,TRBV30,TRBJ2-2,CAWRGELGPGELFF,TGTGCCTGGAGGGGAGAATTGGGGCCCGGGGAGCTGTTTTTT
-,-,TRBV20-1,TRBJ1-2,CSSRDRDNTNYGYTF,TGCAGTTCTAGAGATCGGGACAATACTAACTATGGCTACACCTTC
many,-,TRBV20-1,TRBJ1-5,CSALGTPKGPQHF,TGCAGTGCTCTAGGCACCCCCAAGGGACCCCAGCATTTT
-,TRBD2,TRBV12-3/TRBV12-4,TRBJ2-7,CASSLSLLAGENEQYF,TGTGCCAGCAGTTTGTCCCTTCTAGCGGGGGAGAACGAGCAGTACTTC
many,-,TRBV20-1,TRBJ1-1,CSARDSAGRGTEAFF,TGCAGTGCTAGAGATTCAGCAGGGAGAGGCACTGAAGCTTTCTTT
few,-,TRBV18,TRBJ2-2,CASSPPDIVPGELFF,TGTGCCAGCTCACCCCCCGACATCGTCCCCGGGGAGCTGTTTTTT